Described below is a single TCR beta chain sequence and its context. Its specificity is not known. The authors' processing: Junction-only immunoSEQ sequences carried no quality scores, so filtering differed. Assay: immunoSEQ multiplex PCR; the TCRdb copy retains only in-frame clones and omits some. From that table come the V and J calls and clone size; the DNA was used to work out D and trimming. The table has 600,000 or so clones, roughly 95% seen once. The data were taken from a study of shared clonotypes between healthy human individuals. Study-wide results and caveats: Shared across a handful of donors were around 4.7% of the naive CD4 clonotypes.

Naive CD8 isolation took CD45RO-negative cells positively selected for CCR7 and excluded terminally differentiated effector memory CD45RA+ cells. The TCR comes from a woman aged 25 to 45 in good health. What was sequenced was naive CD8+ T cells sorted from blood.

The CDR3, as DNA: TGTGCCAGCAGAGGAATTGACAGGGGAGAGCCCCAGCATTTT. Translating gives CASRGIDRGEPQHF. This chain joins TRBV7-9 and TRBJ1-5, with 8 positions matching TRBD1. The CDR3 is 14 residues long. Trimming took 6 bases from V and 8 from J; bases not matched to a gene: 9. Germline values: CDR1 SEHNR, CDR2 FQNEAQ (reference sequence).